What follows is one TCR beta chain and its context. The antigen this receptor binds is unknown. Base-call qualities are not available, and no considerably larger clone is one nucleotide away. Preparation of the library involved the immunoSEQ multiplex PCR assay. Here the immuneACCESS table is served through TCRdb, limited to in-frame sequences with V and J called. Missing clones are a known gap in these copies; in checked studies unresolved V genes cover under half, and the rest lacks a known reason. The sample includes about 76,000 clones, with roughly 89% observed a single time. The ten largest clones add up to roughly a tenth of the sample. The CDR3, cysteine through phenylalanine, is 16 amino acids long. Only the CDR3 region is kept as DNA, spanning 48 bases read in frame from base 1. Trimming removed 3 bases from V and 5 bases from J; the gene matches leave 7 bases unexplained. Taken from the germline V gene (reference sequence), the CDR1 and CDR2 loops are LNHDA and SQIVND.

The record originates from a study of control samples from healthy donors and cancer patients (dated by TCRdb to 2018 to 2020). The sequence links TRBV19 to TRBJ2-5; 12 junctional bases match TRBD2. Sequencing was done on a sample of PBMCs. This receptor was identified in a woman in her forties or fifties with colorectal cancer. The DNA sequence reads TGTGCCAGTAGTATCACTAGCGGGGGGCTTGCTGAGACCCAGTACTTC. Its coded protein is CASSITSGGLAETQYF.